The rows below give T cell receptor beta chains drawn from one sample of a study of CD8+ T cells in alopecia areata. Sequenced by immunoSEQ multiplex PCR; TCRdb stores in-frame clones only, minus some. The data hold some 7,100 clones, with around 60% observed a single time. The sample was skin, taken at week 4, from a patient treated with tofacitinib. The receptor source for this set is a human donor with alopecia areata. Both conserved end residues are part of each CDR3. The order of the fields is J gene, D gene, V gene, clone size, CDR3 DNA, CDR3 protein. A D gene is named only where the DNA matches it firmly. Clone size is stated in some rows and not others, as once, few, many or a class when expanded.

>TRBJ2-3|TRBD2|TRBV4-2|.
TGTGCCAGCAGCCCAGCACTAGCGGGGGGGACAGATACGCAGTATTTT
CASSPALAGGTDTQYF
>TRBJ2-7|.|TRBV9|.
TGTGCCAGCAGCGTAGGAGCAGGGATCTACGAGCAGTACTTC
CASSVGAGIYEQYF
>TRBJ1-2|.|TRBV19|.
TGTGCCAGTAGTACCCTAAGTTCCCAGGGGCCCACGTATGGCTACACCTTC
CASSTLSSQGPTYGYTF
>TRBJ2-6|.|TRBV5-5|.
TGTGCCAGCAGCTTGGACAGCTCTGGGGCCAACGTCCTGACTTTC
CASSLDSSGANVLTF
>TRBJ1-5|.|TRBV11-3|.
TGTGCCAGCAGCTTCTTCTCCAATCAGCTCCAGCATTTT
CASSFFSNQLQHF
>TRBJ2-1|TRBD2|TRBV7-2|.
TGTGCCAGCAGCTTAGAAGGGACTAGCGGCCGTAATGAGCAGTTCTTC
CASSLEGTSGRNEQFF
>TRBJ1-2|.|TRBV4-1|.
TGCGCCAGCAGCCAAGACCGAGGGAACTATGGCTACACCTTC
CASSQDRGNYGYTF
>TRBJ2-5|.|TRBV7-2|.
TGTGCCAGCAGCTTATTCGGCAGGCCGGGAGCTCAAGAGACCCAGTACTTC
CASSLFGRPGAQETQYF
>TRBJ2-7|TRBD1|TRBV19|.
TGTGCCAGTAGTCCCGGGACAGCCTACGAGCAGTACTTC
CASSPGTAYEQYF
>TRBJ2-7|.|TRBV4-1|few
TGCGCCAGCAGCCAAGATACGGGGGGCAGAAGAGTCCACGAGCAGTACTTC
CASSQDTGGRRVHEQYF
>TRBJ1-1|TRBD1|TRBV9|.
TGTGCCAGCAGCGTAGTGTCAGGGGGGGGCACTGAAGCTTTCTTT
CASSVVSGGGTEAFF
>TRBJ2-3|TRBD1|TRBV7-3|.
TGTGCCAGCAGCTTAGGGACAGGGACGGGGACAGATACGCAGTATTTT
CASSLGTGTGTDTQYF
>TRBJ2-3|.|TRBV6-5|.
TGTGCCAGCAGTTACGGTTCGGATACGCAGTATTTT
CASSYGSDTQYF
>TRBJ2-3|TRBD1|TRBV7-2|.
TGTGCCAGCAGCTTAACCCGGGACAGGGGCACAGATACGCAGTATTTT
CASSLTRDRGTDTQYF
>TRBJ1-1|.|TRBV11-2|.
TGTGCCAGCAGCTTAGATTTTCGAACAGATGAAGCTTTCTTT
CASSLDFRTDEAFF
>TRBJ2-3|TRBD2|TRBV10-3|.
TGTGCCATCAGTGGGGCTAGCGGGCCCACAGATACGCAGTATTTT
CAISGASGPTDTQYF
>TRBJ1-5|.|TRBV25-1|.
TGTGCCAGCAGTTTCGGTACCAATCAGCCCCAGCATTTT
CASSFGTNQPQHF
>TRBJ1-1|.|TRBV5-8|.
TGTGCCAGCAGCTCGGCGGACTCCTCAGGCACTGAAGCTTTCTTT
CASSSADSSGTEAFF
>TRBJ2-5|TRBD2|TRBV10-3|few
TGTGCCATCAGCACTAGCGCCAAGGGCCAAGAGACCCAGTACTTC
CAISTSAKGQETQYF
>TRBJ2-1|TRBD1|TRBV5-1|.
TGCGCCAGCAGCGACATCCCGGGACAGGGTGGTGAGCAGTTCTTC
CASSDIPGQGGEQFF
>TRBJ2-1|.|TRBV9|.
TGTGCCAGCAGCGCGCAACTAGTGACCCATGAGCAGTTCTTC
CASSAQLVTHEQFF
>TRBJ1-1|TRBD1|TRBV2|few
TGTGCCAGCAGTCGACAGGGAGGGCTCGACACTGAAGCTTTCTTT
CASSRQGGLDTEAFF